Detailed here is one TCR beta chain. Its antigen remains unidentified. The PCR made use of 60 Vbeta and 13 Jbeta primers. Assay: immunoSEQ multiplex PCR; the TCRdb copy retains only in-frame clones and omits some. This sample has approximately 100,000 clones, with approximately 66% found just once. This sample stems from a study of cytomegalovirus exposure and HLA in healthy donors. Study results and limitations: In a later analysis, parvovirus B19, influenza, CMV and Epstein-Barr virus appeared linked to several top co-occurrence clusters. As confirmed in vitro, a few CMV-associated chains were specific for CMV antigens. The sole available immune exposure information was CMV serostatus. DRB1 had the most TCR associations and HLA-C the fewest, a later analysis found, with rates varying by HLA locus.

Germline V gene sequence: CDR1 WSHSY, CDR2 SAAADI. V gave up 3 bases and J gave up 5 bases, with 9 bases separating them. The CDR3 length is 13 residues. This receptor was taken from a man between 35 and 55 years old in good health and CMV-seropositive. The source material was PBMCs. V is TRBV10-2 and J is TRBJ2-3; no clear D gene. In DNA form, the CDR3 reads TGCGCCAGCAGTGACCAACCGGGAGATACGCAGTATTTT. It encodes CASSDQPGDTQYF.